This entry concerns a single T cell receptor beta chain. These data originate in a study of blood T cell repertoires in COVID-19. Study-level information: COVID-19 samples from acute and convalescent phases originated in the United States, Italy and Spain.

Libraries were prepared by immunoSEQ multiplex PCR; TCRdb keeps only in-frame clonotypes and omits some of them. The top ten hold less than 2% of the sample, which has about 410,000 clones, approximately 89% seen once. Researchers sorted participants into cohorts using their self-reported clinical history. The clonotype originates from a woman aged 30 to 39 who had recovered from COVID-19. Sequencing was done on a sample of PBMCs or T cells enriched from blood (not recorded which).

CDR3 DNA sequence: TGTGCCAGCTCACCACTTGAAGGGGTCGACACCGGGGAGCTGTTTTTT. Its protein is CASSPLEGVDTGELFF. The V call is TRBV18, the J call TRBJ2-2; TRBD1 might be the D (5 bases). The germline V and J ends were trimmed by 1 base and 3 bases, with 12 bases remaining between them. CDR1 is KGHSH, CDR2 LQKENI, per germline. The CDR3 totals 16 residues.